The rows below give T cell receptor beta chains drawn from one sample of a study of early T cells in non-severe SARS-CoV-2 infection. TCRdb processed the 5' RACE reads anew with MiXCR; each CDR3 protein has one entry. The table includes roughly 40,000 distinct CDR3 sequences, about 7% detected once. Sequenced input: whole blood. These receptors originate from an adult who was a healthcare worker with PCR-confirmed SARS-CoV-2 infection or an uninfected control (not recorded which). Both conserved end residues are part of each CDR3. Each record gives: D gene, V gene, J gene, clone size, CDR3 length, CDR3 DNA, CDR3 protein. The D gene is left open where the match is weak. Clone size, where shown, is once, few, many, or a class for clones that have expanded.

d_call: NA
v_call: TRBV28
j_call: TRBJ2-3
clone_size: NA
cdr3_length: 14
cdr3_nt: TGTGCCAGCAGTTCCCCAGGGATGGCAGATACGCAGTATTTT
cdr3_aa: CASSSPGMADTQYF

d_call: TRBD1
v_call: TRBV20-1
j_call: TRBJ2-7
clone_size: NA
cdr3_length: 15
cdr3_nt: TGCAGTGCTAGAGATCAGGGCAGGGGGCAGGACGAGCAGTACTTC
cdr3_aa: CSARDQGRGQDEQYF

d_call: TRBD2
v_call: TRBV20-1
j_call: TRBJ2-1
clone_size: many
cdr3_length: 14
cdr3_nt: TGCAGTGCTCAAAATAGCGGGGGGGCCTCTGAGCAGTTCTTC
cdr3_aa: CSAQNSGGASEQFF

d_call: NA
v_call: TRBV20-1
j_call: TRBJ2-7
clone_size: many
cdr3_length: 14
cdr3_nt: TGCAGTGCCGTGGGGCAAAACCCCAGACACGAGCAGTACTTC
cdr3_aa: CSAVGQNPRHEQYF

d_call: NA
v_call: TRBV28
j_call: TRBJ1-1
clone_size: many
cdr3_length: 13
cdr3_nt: TGTGCCAGCAGTACAGGGCCTTCGTTTGAAGCTTTCTTT
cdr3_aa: CASSTGPSFEAFF

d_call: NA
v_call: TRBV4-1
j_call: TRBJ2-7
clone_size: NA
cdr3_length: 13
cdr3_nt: TGCGCCAGCAGCCAAGACGGGTATTACGAGCAGTACTTC
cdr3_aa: CASSQDGYYEQYF

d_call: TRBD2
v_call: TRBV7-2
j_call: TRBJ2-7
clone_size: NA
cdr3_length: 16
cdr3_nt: TGTGCCAGCAGCCGTGGGCTAGCGGGGCCAAACCACGAGCAGTACTTC
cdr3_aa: CASSRGLAGPNHEQYF

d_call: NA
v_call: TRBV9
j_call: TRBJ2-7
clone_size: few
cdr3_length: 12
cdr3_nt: TGTGCCAGCAAGGGGTCCACCTACGAGCAGTACTTC
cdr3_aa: CASKGSTYEQYF

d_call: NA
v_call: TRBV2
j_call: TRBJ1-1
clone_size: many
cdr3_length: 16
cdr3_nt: TGTGCCAGCAGCAAAAGGAGAGGGATGAAGGACACTGAAGCTTTCTTT
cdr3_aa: CASSKRRGMKDTEAFF

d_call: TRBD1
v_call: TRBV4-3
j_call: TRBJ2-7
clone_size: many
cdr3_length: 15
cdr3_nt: TGCGCCAGCAGCCCGAGAAGGACAGGACTCTACGAGCAGTACTTC
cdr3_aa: CASSPRRTGLYEQYF

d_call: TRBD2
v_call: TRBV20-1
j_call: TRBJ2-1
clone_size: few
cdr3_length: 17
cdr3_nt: TGCAGTGCCTTGGACCGGGCTAGCGGGGAGAGCTACAATGAGCAGTTCTTC
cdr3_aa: CSALDRASGESYNEQFF

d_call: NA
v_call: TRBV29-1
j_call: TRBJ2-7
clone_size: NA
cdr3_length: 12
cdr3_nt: TGCAGCGTTGTAGGAAGCTCCTACGAGCAGTACTTC
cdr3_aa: CSVVGSSYEQYF

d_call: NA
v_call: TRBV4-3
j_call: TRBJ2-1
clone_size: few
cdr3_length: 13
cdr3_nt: TGCGCCAGCAGCCAGTTACTTCGCAATGAGCAGTTCTTC
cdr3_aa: CASSQLLRNEQFF

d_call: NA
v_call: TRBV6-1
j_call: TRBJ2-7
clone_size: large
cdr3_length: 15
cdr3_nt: TGTGCCAGCAGTGAAGCGGGGCGGGACTTGGTCGAGCAGTACTTC
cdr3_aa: CASSEAGRDLVEQYF

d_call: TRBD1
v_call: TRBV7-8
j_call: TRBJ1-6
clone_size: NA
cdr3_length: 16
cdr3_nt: TGTGCCAGCAGCCCCCAGGGGGCCCTCTATAATTCACCCCTCCACTTT
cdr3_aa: CASSPQGALYNSPLHF

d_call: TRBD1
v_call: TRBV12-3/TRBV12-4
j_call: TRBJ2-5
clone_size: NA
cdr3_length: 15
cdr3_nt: TGTGCCAGCAGCCGCGGACAGGGGGCAATTGAGACCCAGTACTTC
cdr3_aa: CASSRGQGAIETQYF

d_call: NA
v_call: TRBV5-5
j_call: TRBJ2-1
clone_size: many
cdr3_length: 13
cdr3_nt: TGTGCCAGCAGCTTTCAGGAACGAGGTGAGCAGTTCTTC
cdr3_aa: CASSFQERGEQFF

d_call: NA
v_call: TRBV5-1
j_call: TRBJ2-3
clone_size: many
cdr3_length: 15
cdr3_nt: TGCGCCAGCAGAGGGGCCAACGAGTACACAGATACGCAGTATTTT
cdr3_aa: CASRGANEYTDTQYF

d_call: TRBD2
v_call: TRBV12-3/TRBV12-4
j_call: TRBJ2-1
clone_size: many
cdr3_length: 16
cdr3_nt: TGTGCCAGCAGTGTCCGACTAGCGGGGGGTAGCAATGAGCAGTTCTTC
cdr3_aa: CASSVRLAGGSNEQFF

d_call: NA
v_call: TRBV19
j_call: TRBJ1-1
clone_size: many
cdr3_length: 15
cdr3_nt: TGTGCCAGTAGTATAGCGGGGGCAGGGAACACTGAAGCTTTCTTT
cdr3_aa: CASSIAGAGNTEAFF

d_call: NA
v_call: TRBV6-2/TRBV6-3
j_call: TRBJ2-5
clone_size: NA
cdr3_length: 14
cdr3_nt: TGTGCCAGCAGTTACTCACCCGCCCCAGAGACCCAGTACTTC
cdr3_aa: CASSYSPAPETQYF

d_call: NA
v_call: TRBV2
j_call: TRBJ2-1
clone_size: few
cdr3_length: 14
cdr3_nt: TGTGCCAGCAGTGGGGAGGTATCCTACAATGAGCAGTTCTTC
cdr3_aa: CASSGEVSYNEQFF

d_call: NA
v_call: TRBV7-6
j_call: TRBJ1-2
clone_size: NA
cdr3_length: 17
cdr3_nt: TGTGCCAGCAGCTTTTTGAGTGGAGAGGACACTAACTATGGCTACACCTTC
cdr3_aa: CASSFLSGEDTNYGYTF

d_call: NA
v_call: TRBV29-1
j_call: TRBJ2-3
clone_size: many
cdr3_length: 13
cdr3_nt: TGCAGCGCAGACACCTTGAGCACAGATACGCAGTATTTT
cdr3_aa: CSADTLSTDTQYF

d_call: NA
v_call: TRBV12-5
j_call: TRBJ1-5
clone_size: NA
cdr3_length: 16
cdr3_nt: TGTGCTAGTGGTTCCCCTGGCAGTCACCTTAATCAGCCCCAGCATTTT
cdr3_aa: CASGSPGSHLNQPQHF

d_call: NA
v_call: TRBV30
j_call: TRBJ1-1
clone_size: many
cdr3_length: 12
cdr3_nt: TGTGCCTGGACAAGGGGGATCACTGAAGCTTTCTTT
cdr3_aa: CAWTRGITEAFF

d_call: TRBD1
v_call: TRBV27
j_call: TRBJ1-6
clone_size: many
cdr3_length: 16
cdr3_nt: TGTGCCAGCAGTTTTAGAGGGAGACAGGGCCTCCTTCCCCTCCACTTT
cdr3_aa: CASSFRGRQGLLPLHF

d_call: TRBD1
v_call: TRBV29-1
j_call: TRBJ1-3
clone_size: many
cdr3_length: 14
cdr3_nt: TGCAGCGGGAGAACAGGGGGAACTGGAAACACCATATATTTT
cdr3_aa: CSGRTGGTGNTIYF

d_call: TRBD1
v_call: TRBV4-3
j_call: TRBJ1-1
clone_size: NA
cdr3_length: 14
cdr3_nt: TGCGCCAGCAGCCACGGTGGACAGGGGATGGATGCTTTCTTT
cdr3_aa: CASSHGGQGMDAFF

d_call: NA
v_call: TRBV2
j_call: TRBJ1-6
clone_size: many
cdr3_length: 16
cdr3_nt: TGTGCCAGCAGTATTCAGGGTAGCAGTAATAATTCACCCCTCCACTTT
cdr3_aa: CASSIQGSSNNSPLHF

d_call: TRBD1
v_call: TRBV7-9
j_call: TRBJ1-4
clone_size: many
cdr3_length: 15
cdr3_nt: TGTGCCAGCAGCTTAGAGACAGGGGCGGGCGAAAAACTGTTTTTT
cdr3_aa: CASSLETGAGEKLFF

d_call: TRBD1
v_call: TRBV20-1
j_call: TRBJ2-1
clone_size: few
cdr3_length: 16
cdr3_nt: TGCAGTGCTAGAGATTATTCAGGGGGCGCATACAATGAGCAGTTCTTC
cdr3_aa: CSARDYSGGAYNEQFF

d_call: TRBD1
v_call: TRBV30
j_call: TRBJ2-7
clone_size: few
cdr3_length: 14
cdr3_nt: TGTGCCTGGAAGGGCAGGGGGCATATCTACGAGCAGTACTTC
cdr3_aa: CAWKGRGHIYEQYF

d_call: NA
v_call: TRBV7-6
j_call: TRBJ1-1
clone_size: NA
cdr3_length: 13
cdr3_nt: TGTGCCAGCAGCTCGTTCGCGAGCACTGAAGCTTTCTTT
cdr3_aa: CASSSFASTEAFF

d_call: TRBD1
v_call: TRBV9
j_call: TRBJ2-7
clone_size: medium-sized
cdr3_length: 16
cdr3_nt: TGTGCCAGCAGCGTAGGAGGTACAGGGGGCGGTTACGAGCAGTACTTC
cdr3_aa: CASSVGGTGGGYEQYF

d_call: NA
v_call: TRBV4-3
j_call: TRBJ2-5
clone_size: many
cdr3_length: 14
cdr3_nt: TGCGCCAGCAGCCAAGATTCAGGGTCAGAGACCCAGTACTTC
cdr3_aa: CASSQDSGSETQYF

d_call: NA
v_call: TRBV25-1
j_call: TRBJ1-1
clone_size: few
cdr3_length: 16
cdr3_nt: TGTGCCAGCAGTGACACTTTTCTGGGCGGGGAGGGTGAAGCTTTCTTT
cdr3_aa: CASSDTFLGGEGEAFF

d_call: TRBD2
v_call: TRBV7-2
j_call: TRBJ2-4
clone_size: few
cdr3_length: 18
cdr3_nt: TGTGCCAGCAGCATACTAGCGGGGGGAAAGCTAGCCAAAAACATTCAGTACTTC
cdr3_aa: CASSILAGGKLAKNIQYF

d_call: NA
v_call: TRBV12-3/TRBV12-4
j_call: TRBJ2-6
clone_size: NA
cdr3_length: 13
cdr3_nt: TGTGCCAGCCGGCCATCTGGGGCCAACGTCCTGACTTTC
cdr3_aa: CASRPSGANVLTF

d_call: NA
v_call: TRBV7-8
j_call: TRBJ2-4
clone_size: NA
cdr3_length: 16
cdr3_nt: TGTGCCAGCAGCTTAGGGCTGGGAGTAGCCAAAAACATTCAGTACTTC
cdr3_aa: CASSLGLGVAKNIQYF

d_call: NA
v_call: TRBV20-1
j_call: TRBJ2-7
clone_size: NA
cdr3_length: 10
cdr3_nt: TGCAGTGCTAGAGCGGTCGAGCAGTACTTC
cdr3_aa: CSARAVEQYF

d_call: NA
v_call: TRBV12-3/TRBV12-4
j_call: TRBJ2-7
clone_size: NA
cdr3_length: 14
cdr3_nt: TGTGCCAGCAGTTTTAATGTGGTACGATACGAGCAGTACTTC
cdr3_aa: CASSFNVVRYEQYF

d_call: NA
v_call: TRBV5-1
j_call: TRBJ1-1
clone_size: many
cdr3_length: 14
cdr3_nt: TGCGCCAGCAGCTTTCGCGCCGATGCGGCTGAAGCTTTCTTT
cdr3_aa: CASSFRADAAEAFF

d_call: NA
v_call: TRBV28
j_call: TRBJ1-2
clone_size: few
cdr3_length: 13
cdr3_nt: TGTGCCAGCAGTTTGGCAATAGAGCATGGCTACACCTTC
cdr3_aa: CASSLAIEHGYTF

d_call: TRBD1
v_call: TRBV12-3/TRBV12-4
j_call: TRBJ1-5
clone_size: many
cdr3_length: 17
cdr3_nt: TGTGCCAGCAGCTCCGGATACAGGGGCTATAGCAATCAGCCCCAGCATTTT
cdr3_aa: CASSSGYRGYSNQPQHF

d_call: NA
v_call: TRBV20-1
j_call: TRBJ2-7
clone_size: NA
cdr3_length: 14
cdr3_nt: TGCAGTGCTAGTTTTATGGGTCGGTCCTACGAGCAGTACTTC
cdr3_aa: CSASFMGRSYEQYF

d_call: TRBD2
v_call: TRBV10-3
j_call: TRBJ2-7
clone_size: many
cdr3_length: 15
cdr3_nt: TGTGCCATCAGCGCCAGTAGCGGGGGAACCTACGAGCAGTACTTC
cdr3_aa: CAISASSGGTYEQYF

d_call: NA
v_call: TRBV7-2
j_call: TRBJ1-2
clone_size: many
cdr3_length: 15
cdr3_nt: TGTGCCAGCAGCTTAGCAGGACAAGCCCTTGATGGCTACACCTTC
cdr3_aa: CASSLAGQALDGYTF

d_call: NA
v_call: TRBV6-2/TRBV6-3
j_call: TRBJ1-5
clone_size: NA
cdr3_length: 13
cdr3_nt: TGTGCCAGCATAATAGGCCCGAATCAGCCCCAGCATTTT
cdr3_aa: CASIIGPNQPQHF

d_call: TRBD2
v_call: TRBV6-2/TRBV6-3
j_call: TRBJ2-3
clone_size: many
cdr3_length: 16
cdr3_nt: TGTGCCAGCAGTTACTCGACTAGCGGGGGCACAGATACGCAGTATTTT
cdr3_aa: CASSYSTSGGTDTQYF

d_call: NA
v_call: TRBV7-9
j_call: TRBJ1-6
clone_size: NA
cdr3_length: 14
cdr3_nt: TGTGCCAGCAGCTTACCAGGGGAGACTACACCCCTCCATTTT
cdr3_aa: CASSLPGETTPLHF

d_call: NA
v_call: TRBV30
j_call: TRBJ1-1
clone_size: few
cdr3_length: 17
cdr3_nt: TGTGCCTGGAGTGTATTCCTGGTCGGCCCGGTAAACACTGAAGCTTTCTTT
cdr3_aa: CAWSVFLVGPVNTEAFF

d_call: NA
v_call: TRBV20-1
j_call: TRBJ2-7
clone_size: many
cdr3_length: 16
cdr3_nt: TGCAGTGCTAGTTCGTCGGGGACCGCGGTTAGGCGGGAGCAGTACTTC
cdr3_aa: CSASSSGTAVRREQYF

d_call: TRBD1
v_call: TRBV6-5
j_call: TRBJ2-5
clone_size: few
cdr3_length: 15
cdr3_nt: TGTGCCAGCAGTTACATAGGGGGCGCTACGGAGACCCAGTACTTC
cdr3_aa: CASSYIGGATETQYF

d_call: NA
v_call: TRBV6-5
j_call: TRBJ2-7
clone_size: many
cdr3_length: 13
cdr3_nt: TGTGCCAGCAGTTTCGACCCATCCTACGAGCAGTACTTC
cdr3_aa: CASSFDPSYEQYF

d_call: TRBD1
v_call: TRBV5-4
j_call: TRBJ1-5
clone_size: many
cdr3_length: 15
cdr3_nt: TGTGCCAGCAGCTTGGGGGGACAGCCCAATCAGCCCCAGCATTTT
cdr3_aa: CASSLGGQPNQPQHF

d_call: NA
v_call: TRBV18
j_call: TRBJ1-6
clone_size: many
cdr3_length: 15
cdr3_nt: TGTGCCAGCTCAAACCAGGGAATACCGACTTCACCCCTCCACTTT
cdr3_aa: CASSNQGIPTSPLHF

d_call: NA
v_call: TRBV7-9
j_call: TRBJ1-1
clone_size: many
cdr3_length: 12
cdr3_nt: TGTGCCAGCAGCTTGGACCGAAACCCAGCTTTCTTT
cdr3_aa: CASSLDRNPAFF

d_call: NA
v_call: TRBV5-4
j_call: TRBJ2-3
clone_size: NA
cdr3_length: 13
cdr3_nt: TGTGCCAGCAGCCCCAATCAGGAAGATACGCAGTATTTT
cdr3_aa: CASSPNQEDTQYF

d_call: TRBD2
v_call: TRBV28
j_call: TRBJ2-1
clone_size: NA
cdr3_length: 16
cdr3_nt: TGTGCCAGCAGTACCCCCCTCCTAGCGGGGGCTAGAGAGCAGTTCTTC
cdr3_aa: CASSTPLLAGAREQFF